A selection of T cell receptor beta chains follows, all from one sample in a study of CD8 T cells in ankylosing spondylitis. TCRdb ran MiXCR on the 5' RACE reads and lists one entry per CDR3 protein. The table records some 250,000 distinct CDR3 sequences, about 10% of them present only once. Sequencing was carried out using blood, either unsorted or a sorted T cell fraction (not recorded which). Receptors were obtained from a male donor with ankylosing spondylitis or in good health (not recorded which). Both conserved end residues are part of each CDR3. D genes are given only for firm matches.

D gene: TRBD1
J gene: TRBJ1-5
V gene: TRBV29-1
CDR3 protein: CSVATGVNQPQHF

D gene: -
J gene: TRBJ1-4
V gene: TRBV2
CDR3 protein: CASSERSGVREKLFF

D gene: -
J gene: TRBJ1-1
V gene: TRBV2
CDR3 protein: CAAPEGLHTEAFF

D gene: -
J gene: TRBJ1-2
V gene: TRBV12-3/TRBV12-4
CDR3 protein: CASKPPLPYGYTF

D gene: TRBD2
J gene: TRBJ2-3
V gene: TRBV7-3
CDR3 protein: CASSLSGSGTDTQYF

D gene: -
J gene: TRBJ2-3
V gene: TRBV5-5
CDR3 protein: CASSLRNPIRTDTQYF

D gene: TRBD1
J gene: TRBJ1-1
V gene: TRBV5-1
CDR3 protein: CASSLTGTVNTEAFF

D gene: -
J gene: TRBJ2-5
V gene: TRBV12-3/TRBV12-4
CDR3 protein: CASTLGPPQETQYF

D gene: -
J gene: TRBJ2-2
V gene: TRBV3-1
CDR3 protein: CASSLTNTGELFF

D gene: TRBD1
J gene: TRBJ2-2
V gene: TRBV7-3
CDR3 protein: CASSPTGSRGELFF

D gene: TRBD2
J gene: TRBJ2-1
V gene: TRBV7-9
CDR3 protein: CASTRWASGASYNEQFF

D gene: TRBD2
J gene: TRBJ2-7
V gene: TRBV11-2
CDR3 protein: CASSLGGLAGVRTPYEQYF

D gene: TRBD2
J gene: TRBJ2-1
V gene: TRBV20-1
CDR3 protein: CSARDYAGVYNEQFF

D gene: -
J gene: TRBJ2-2
V gene: TRBV14
CDR3 protein: CASSQRRDTGELFF

D gene: -
J gene: TRBJ2-5
V gene: TRBV4-2
CDR3 protein: CASSPQGQETQYF

D gene: TRBD2
J gene: TRBJ2-4
V gene: TRBV3-1
CDR3 protein: CASSPDLGSGRGGNIQYF

D gene: -
J gene: TRBJ1-1
V gene: TRBV7-6
CDR3 protein: CASSLRGAMNTEAFF

D gene: TRBD2
J gene: TRBJ2-2
V gene: TRBV5-1
CDR3 protein: CASSLVLAGYIAGELFF

D gene: -
J gene: TRBJ2-3
V gene: TRBV20-1
CDR3 protein: CSAEKEGGDTQYF

D gene: -
J gene: TRBJ2-5
V gene: TRBV15
CDR3 protein: CATCQPPGETQYF

D gene: TRBD2
J gene: TRBJ2-5
V gene: TRBV5-6
CDR3 protein: CASSSRLAARLTQYF

D gene: -
J gene: TRBJ2-7
V gene: TRBV7-8
CDR3 protein: CASSFRDSSYEQYF

D gene: -
J gene: TRBJ2-6
V gene: TRBV14
CDR3 protein: CASGGISGANVLTF

D gene: TRBD2
J gene: TRBJ2-1
V gene: TRBV29-1
CDR3 protein: CSYGSGRNYNEQFF

D gene: -
J gene: TRBJ2-2
V gene: TRBV27
CDR3 protein: CASSFWQTSNTGELFF

D gene: -
J gene: TRBJ2-3
V gene: TRBV5-1
CDR3 protein: CASSLQVHPSTDTQYF

D gene: -
J gene: TRBJ2-4
V gene: TRBV6-1
CDR3 protein: CASSEEPIAKNIQYF

D gene: -
J gene: TRBJ2-3
V gene: TRBV4-1
CDR3 protein: CASSHTGGLPIPTDTQYF

D gene: -
J gene: TRBJ2-3
V gene: TRBV12-3/TRBV12-4
CDR3 protein: CASSSSVVIDTQYF

D gene: TRBD1
J gene: TRBJ1-5
V gene: TRBV20-1
CDR3 protein: CSARGTGGLGQPQHF

D gene: TRBD2
J gene: TRBJ2-1
V gene: TRBV18
CDR3 protein: CASSPLTSGFYNEQFF

D gene: TRBD2
J gene: TRBJ2-3
V gene: TRBV27
CDR3 protein: CVSSPFGGADTQYF

D gene: TRBD2
J gene: TRBJ2-5
V gene: TRBV15
CDR3 protein: CATSRESGRALETQYF

D gene: TRBD2
J gene: TRBJ2-3
V gene: TRBV11-1
CDR3 protein: CASSLMLAGGDTQYF

D gene: -
J gene: TRBJ1-5
V gene: TRBV7-2
CDR3 protein: CASSLVDTQPQHF

D gene: -
J gene: TRBJ1-5
V gene: TRBV5-6
CDR3 protein: CASSLVGDPLQPQHF

D gene: TRBD2
J gene: TRBJ2-1
V gene: TRBV6-1
CDR3 protein: CASSTSGGRSEQFF

D gene: -
J gene: TRBJ2-2
V gene: TRBV20-1
CDR3 protein: CSARDRGAGELFF